The T cell receptor beta chain under discussion was sequenced for a study of early T cells in non-severe SARS-CoV-2 infection. Looking at the study overall: From unsorted whole blood, bulk RNA was sequenced, and the chains remained unpaired.

General study results and limits: Reliance on VDJdb matching favored anti-spike CD8 responses; private and CD4 specificities were missed.

The TCR library protocol was used to attach unique molecular identifiers. These identifiers were attached to individual cDNA molecules. A single record per CDR3 protein comes from TCRdb applying MiXCR to the 5' RACE reads. Here the sample spans roughly 67,000 distinct CDR3 sequences, roughly an eighth being singletons. This clonotype was seen only a few times. Its target is not known. The sample taken for sequencing was whole blood. The receptor comes from an adult who was a healthcare worker with PCR-confirmed SARS-CoV-2 infection or an uninfected control (not recorded which).

CDR3 bases: TGCAGCGTTGAAGCGGGACACTTGAGCTCCTACAATGAGCAGTTCTTC. This encodes CSVEAGHLSSYNEQFF. The chain carries TRBV29-1 and TRBJ2-1; weak D call: TRBD1 (6 bases). V shed 1 base and J shed 0 bases, with 13 bases lying between them. The V gene's germline CDR1 is SQVTM and CDR2 ANQGSEA. The CDR3 length is 16 residues.